This T cell receptor beta chain was sequenced in a study of identical twins. The germline V gene encodes CDR1 LGHNA and CDR2 YNFKEQ. Unmatched junction bases numbered 3, after V lost 2 bases and J lost 6 bases. CDR3 length: 14 residues. TCRdb called the 5' RACE reads again in MiXCR, with one record for every CDR3 protein. The sample records 690,000 or so distinct CDR3 sequences, less than 7% being singletons. This clonotype was picked up a small number of times. This receptor was identified in a young man in good health. The chain employs TRBV4-2 and TRBJ2-7, with 11 bases aligning to TRBD2. The material sequenced was naive T cells sorted from blood. CDR3 in amino acids: CASSQPGLAAEQYF. Here the CDR3 DNA reads TGTGCCAGCAGCCAACCGGGACTAGCGGCCGAGCAGTACTTC.